This passage covers 28 T cell receptor beta chains from one sample sequenced in a study of T cells in tuberculosis. After thawing and overnight rest, PBMC were stained with GMM-loaded CD1B tetramer, viability dye and anti-CD3 for sorting. The CD1B tetramers carried C32 glucose monomycolate purified from Rhodococcus equi. Only in-frame clones appear in the TCRdb table, and some are missing; sequencing was by immunoSEQ multiplex PCR. Seen here are 50,000 or so clones, 88% observed once, and the top ten hold roughly a fifth. The sample taken for sequencing was CD1b-GMM tetramer-negative cells sorted from PBMCs. These receptors all come from an adult woman with latent tuberculosis.

This chain uses TRBV29-1 with TRBJ2-3; the D gene is possibly TRBD2 (7 bases). V gave up 4 bases and J gave up 2 bases, with 19 bases separating them. This CDR3 contains 16 residues. The germline CDR1 and CDR2 sequences are SQVTM and ANQGSEA. In DNA form, the CDR3 reads TGCAGCGTTGTTCGGTGGGGGGGGCGATCCACAGATACGCAGTATTTT. This translates into CSVVRWGGRSTDTQYF.

The CDR3 DNA sequence: TGTGCCAGCAGCCGAGGGACTAGCGGGACCGGGGAGCTGTTTTTT. It yields the protein CASSRGTSGTGELFF. The genes are TRBV4-2 and TRBJ2-2; TRBD2 aligns across 12 bases. CDR1 LGHNA and CDR2 YNFKEQ come from the germline V gene. There are 15 residues in the CDR3. The J segment lost 5 bases and the V segment lost 4 bases, leaving 2 bases of the junction unmatched.

This clone was recorded a few times. The chain combines TRBV7-2 with TRBJ2-5; 12 bases match TRBD2. The V segment lost 5 bases and the J segment 3 bases; nucleotides outside the gene matches: 10. Germline CDR1 is SGHTA and CDR2 is FQGNSA. The CDR3 is 17 residues long. The CDR3 region has the DNA TGTGCCAGCAGCCCCGGTCTAGCGGGGGGGCCGGAAGAGACCCAGTACTTC. It codes for CASSPGLAGGPEETQYF.

V gene TRBV4-2 combines with J gene TRBJ2-7; 12 nucleotides line up with TRBD2. With 3 bases clipped from V and 3 bases from J, the junction kept 9 bases outside the gene matches. This CDR3 comprises 17 residues. Germline CDR1 is LGHNA and CDR2 is YNFKEQ. CDR3 nucleotides: TGTGCCAGCAGCCAGGGTTGGCTAGCGGGGGGGAACTACGAGCAGTACTTC. It translates to CASSQGWLAGGNYEQYF.

This chain links TRBV4-2 with TRBJ2-4; a possible D gene is TRBD2 (6 bases). V was cut by 1 base and J by 6 bases, with 16 bases left in between. Germline V CDR1 and CDR2: LGHNA, YNFKEQ. The CDR3 spans 16 residues. Written as DNA, the CDR3 is TGTGCCAGCAGCCAAGGCCTTGCTAGCGCGGGAAACATTCAGTACTTC. This codes for CASSQGLASAGNIQYF.

The V gene is TRBV19, the J gene TRBJ2-7, with D perhaps matching TRBD2 (7 bases). V lost 7 bases and J lost 6, with 16 bases in between. CDR1 LNHDA and CDR2 SQIVND come from the germline V gene (reference sequence). The CDR3 runs to 13 residues. The CDR3 sequence: CASNNGGPSEQYF. CDR3 sequence (DNA): TGTGCCAGTAATAACGGGGGGCCAAGCGAGCAGTACTTC. The full variable domain, its missing parts supplied by reference TRBV19 and TRBJ2-7, is DGGITQSPKYLFRKEGQNVTLSCEQNLNHDAMYWYRQDPGQGLRLIYYSQIVNDFQKGDIAEGYSVSREKKESFPLTVTSAQKNPTAFYLCASNNGGPSEQYFGPGTRLTVT.

This chain joins TRBV7-9 and TRBJ1-1; 8 positions match TRBD1. This CDR3 comprises 14 residues. V was clipped by 5 bases and J by 6 bases; unmatched bases: 8. Looked up from germline, CDR1 is SEHNR and CDR2 is FQNEAQ (reference sequence). CDR3: CASSPQGADSEAFF. CDR3 bases: TGTGCCAGCAGCCCCCAGGGGGCCGACTCTGAAGCTTTCTTT.

This sequence joins TRBV6-5 and TRBJ1-1, with 8 bases matching TRBD1. The trim removed 6 bases at V and 10 bases at J, leaving 10 bases unmatched. The CDR3 is 13 residues long. Per the germline V gene, CDR1 is MNHEY and CDR2 is SVGAGI. CDR3: CASSQTTQGAAFF. For the CDR3, the DNA is TGTGCCAGCAGCCAAACCACTCAGGGGGCAGCTTTCTTT.

This chain links TRBV19 with TRBJ1-5; 7 nucleotides line up with TRBD1. V was pared by 9 bases and J by 3 bases, with 14 bases of the junction left unmatched. CDR3 length: 16 amino acids. From germline, CDR1 is LNHDA and CDR2 SQIVND (reference sequence). The CDR3 DNA is TGTGCCAGGAAAAAACCTGGGACAGTCCCCAATCAGCCCCAGCATTTT. This translates into CARKKPGTVPNQPQHF.

The chain combines TRBV27 with TRBJ2-5; no clear D. Gene TRBJ2-7 matches the end of the DNA better, so the J call may be wrong. The CDR3 consists of 14 residues. Germline V CDR1 and CDR2: MNHEY, SMNVEV (reference sequence). The CDR3 loop is CASSTSRANYEQYF. CDR3 nucleotides: TGTGCCAGCAGTACCTCCCGCGCTAATTACGAGCAGTACTTC.

This rearrangement joins TRBV15 to TRBJ2-5; maybe TRBD2 (6 bases). Trimming removed 5 bases from V and 3 bases from J, with 10 bases in between. From germline, CDR1 is LNHNV and CDR2 YYDKDF (reference sequence). The CDR3 is made up of 13 amino acids. The CDR3 loop reads CATSVGGKETQYF. The CDR3 coding sequence is TGTGCCACCAGCGTCGGGGGAAAAGAGACCCAGTACTTC.

The chain joins TRBV25-1 to TRBJ2-7; 10 bases fit TRBD1. CDR1 is MGHDK and CDR2 is SYGVNS in the germline V gene. J lost 1 base, V lost 4 bases, and 4 bases had no gene match. The CDR3 runs to 15 residues. The CDR3 reads CASSAGQGESYEQYF. CDR3 coding DNA: TGTGCCAGCAGTGCCGGACAGGGGGAATCCTACGAGCAGTACTTC.

The rearrangement joins TRBV7-2 to TRBJ2-7, with D hard to call. Trimming took 5 bases from V and 3 from J, leaving 5 bases between them. The CDR3 extends over 11 amino acids. The germline gives CDR1 SGHTA, CDR2 FQGNSA. For the CDR3, the DNA is TGTGCCAGCAGCCCACACTACGAGCAGTACTTC. Translated, it gives CASSPHYEQYF.

The chain is built from TRBV5-4 and TRBJ1-1; D gene uncertain. There are 15 residues in the CDR3. Germline V gives CDR1 SGHNT, CDR2 YYREEE (reference sequence). V dropped 0 bases and J dropped 0 bases, with 9 bases sitting between them. CDR3 in amino acids: CASSLDSLMNTEAFF. The CDR3 nucleotides are TGTGCCAGCAGCTTGGACAGCCTCATGAACACTGAAGCTTTCTTT.

The V gene is TRBV2, the J gene TRBJ1-1; 7 bases are shared with TRBD1. The CDR3 is 15 residues long. V lost 6 bases, J lost 1 base, and 8 bases stayed unmatched. Germline loops: CDR1 SNHLY, CDR2 FYNNEI. CDR3 region: CASRPRGQKNTEAFF. DNA for the CDR3: TGTGCCAGCAGACCCAGGGGACAGAAGAACACTGAAGCTTTCTTT.

The chain recombines TRBV11-2 with TRBJ2-7, with 8 bases matching TRBD2. This CDR3 is built from 15 residues. CDR1 SGHAT and CDR2 FQNNGV come from the germline V gene. J gave up 3 bases and V 1 base, and 5 bases lay outside the gene matches. The CDR3 spells CASSLGTSGYYEQYF. CDR3 bases: TGTGCCAGCAGCTTAGGTACTAGCGGATACTACGAGCAGTACTTC.

This rearrangement joins TRBV13 to TRBJ1-6; 8 bases align to TRBD1. CDR1 is PRHDT, CDR2 FYEKMQ, per germline (reference sequence). The CDR3 has 15 amino acids. J was trimmed by 10 bases and V by 3 bases; bases with no gene match: 8. The CDR3 region is CASSFRQGPSSPLHF. The DNA of the CDR3 is TGTGCCAGCAGCTTTCGACAGGGGCCGTCCTCACCCCTCCACTTT.

The chain recombines TRBV5-1 with TRBJ2-6; no definite D call. V gave up 4 bases and J gave up 1 base, with 9 bases separating them. The CDR3 length is 15 residues. From germline, CDR1 is SGHRS and CDR2 YFSETQ. CDR3 sequence: CASSADFSGANVLTF. In nucleotides, the CDR3 is TGCGCCAGCAGCGCGGATTTTTCTGGGGCCAACGTCCTGACTTTC.

The chain has TRBV27 and TRBJ1-2; 9 positions agree with TRBD1. Germline V lookup: CDR1 MNHEY, CDR2 SMNVEV (reference sequence). Germline trimming cut 7 bases from V and 7 bases from J; bases unmatched to any gene: 7. This CDR3 region has 13 residues. The CDR3 protein is CASTPGQGRGYTF. The CDR3 DNA sequence: TGTGCCAGCACCCCGGGACAGGGACGTGGCTACACCTTC.

The chain has TRBV29-1 and TRBJ1-2; 8 bases agree with TRBD1. Germline loops: CDR1 SQVTM, CDR2 ANQGSEA. This CDR3 has 13 amino acids. The J segment lost 2 bases and the V segment lost 5 bases, leaving 4 bases of the junction unmatched. The CDR3: CSVTGQANYGYTF. DNA for the CDR3: TGCAGCGTTACGGGACAGGCCAACTATGGCTACACCTTC.

This clone appeared a single time. The chain combines TRBV6-4 with TRBJ2-3, with a tentative D call TRBD1 (5 bases). Trimming shortened V by 4 bases and J by 5 bases, and 10 bases separated the two germline ends. Germline CDR1 is MRHNA and CDR2 is SNTAGT. CDR3 size: 13 residues. CDR3 region: CASSGQPGDTQYF. The CDR3 DNA sequence: TGTGCCAGCAGTGGACAGCCAGGAGATACGCAGTATTTT.

Note on this clone: One end of the junction is discordant with germline, which a read error may explain. This sequence joins TRBV19 and TRBJ2-1, with TRBD2 identical over 11 bases. This CDR3 comprises 15 residues. Germline CDR1 reads LNHDA; CDR2 reads SQIVND (reference sequence). The DNA for the CDR3 is TGTGCCAGTACCGTAGCGGGGGGGCCGTACAGTGAGCAGTTCTTC. Translating it yields CASTVAGGPYSEQFF.

The chain carries TRBV14 and TRBJ2-1; no definite D call. V lost 4 bases, J lost 6 bases, and 19 bases lay in between. In germline, CDR1 is SGHDN, CDR2 FVKESK. The CDR3 is 16 residues long. The CDR3 spells CASSRKRGSTLNEQFF. The CDR3 bases are TGTGCCAGCAGCCGGAAAAGAGGATCAACACTCAATGAGCAGTTCTTC.

The chain couples TRBV5-8 to TRBJ2-5; the D gene is possibly TRBD1 (5 bases). Germline CDR1 SGHTS, CDR2 YDEGEE. Trimming pared 2 bases from V and 4 bases from J, leaving 6 bases between. The CDR3 runs 12 residues. The CDR3 DNA reads TGTGCCAGCAGCTTTAGGGGAGAGACCCAGTACTTC. It specifies CASSFRGETQYF.

This clone was seen only once. The V and J genes are TRBV4-1 and TRBJ2-5; tentative D call: TRBD2 (5 bases). The CDR3 has 14 residues. Deletions cut 4 bases from V and 1 base from J, with 10 bases between. The germline gives CDR1 MGHRA, CDR2 YSYEKL. CDR3 bases: TGCGCCAGCAGCCCCCTTCGGGGCCAAGAGACCCAGTACTTC. Protein: CASSPLRGQETQYF.

The rearrangement joins TRBV7-2 to TRBJ2-4; D is perhaps TRBD2 (6 bases). V lost 2 bases to trimming and J lost 0 bases, with 11 bases between them. The CDR3 loop spans 16 amino acids. Germline values: CDR1 SGHTA, CDR2 FQGNSA. CDR3 amino acids: CASSLTGVRAKNIQYF. The CDR3 bases are TGTGCCAGCAGCTTAACGGGGGTCCGAGCCAAAAACATTCAGTACTTC.

The chain is built from TRBV15 and TRBJ2-7; 9 positions match TRBD1. Germline lookup yields CDR1 LNHNV and CDR2 YYDKDF (reference sequence). The CDR3 is 15 residues long. The V segment lost 5 bases and the J segment 3 bases; nucleotides outside the gene matches: 8. DNA of the CDR3: TGTGCCACCAGCGTCTCCGGGACAGGGTACTACGAGCAGTACTTC. Translation: CATSVSGTGYYEQYF.

The gene calls are TRBV18 and TRBJ1-2; TRBD1 might be the D (6 bases). This CDR3 is 14 amino acids long. V gave up 2 bases and J gave up 1 base, with 8 bases separating them. Germline CDR1 is KGHSH and CDR2 is LQKENI. This chain's CDR3 is CASSPDRNNYGYTF. CDR3 sequence (DNA): TGTGCCAGCTCACCAGACAGGAATAACTATGGCTACACCTTC.